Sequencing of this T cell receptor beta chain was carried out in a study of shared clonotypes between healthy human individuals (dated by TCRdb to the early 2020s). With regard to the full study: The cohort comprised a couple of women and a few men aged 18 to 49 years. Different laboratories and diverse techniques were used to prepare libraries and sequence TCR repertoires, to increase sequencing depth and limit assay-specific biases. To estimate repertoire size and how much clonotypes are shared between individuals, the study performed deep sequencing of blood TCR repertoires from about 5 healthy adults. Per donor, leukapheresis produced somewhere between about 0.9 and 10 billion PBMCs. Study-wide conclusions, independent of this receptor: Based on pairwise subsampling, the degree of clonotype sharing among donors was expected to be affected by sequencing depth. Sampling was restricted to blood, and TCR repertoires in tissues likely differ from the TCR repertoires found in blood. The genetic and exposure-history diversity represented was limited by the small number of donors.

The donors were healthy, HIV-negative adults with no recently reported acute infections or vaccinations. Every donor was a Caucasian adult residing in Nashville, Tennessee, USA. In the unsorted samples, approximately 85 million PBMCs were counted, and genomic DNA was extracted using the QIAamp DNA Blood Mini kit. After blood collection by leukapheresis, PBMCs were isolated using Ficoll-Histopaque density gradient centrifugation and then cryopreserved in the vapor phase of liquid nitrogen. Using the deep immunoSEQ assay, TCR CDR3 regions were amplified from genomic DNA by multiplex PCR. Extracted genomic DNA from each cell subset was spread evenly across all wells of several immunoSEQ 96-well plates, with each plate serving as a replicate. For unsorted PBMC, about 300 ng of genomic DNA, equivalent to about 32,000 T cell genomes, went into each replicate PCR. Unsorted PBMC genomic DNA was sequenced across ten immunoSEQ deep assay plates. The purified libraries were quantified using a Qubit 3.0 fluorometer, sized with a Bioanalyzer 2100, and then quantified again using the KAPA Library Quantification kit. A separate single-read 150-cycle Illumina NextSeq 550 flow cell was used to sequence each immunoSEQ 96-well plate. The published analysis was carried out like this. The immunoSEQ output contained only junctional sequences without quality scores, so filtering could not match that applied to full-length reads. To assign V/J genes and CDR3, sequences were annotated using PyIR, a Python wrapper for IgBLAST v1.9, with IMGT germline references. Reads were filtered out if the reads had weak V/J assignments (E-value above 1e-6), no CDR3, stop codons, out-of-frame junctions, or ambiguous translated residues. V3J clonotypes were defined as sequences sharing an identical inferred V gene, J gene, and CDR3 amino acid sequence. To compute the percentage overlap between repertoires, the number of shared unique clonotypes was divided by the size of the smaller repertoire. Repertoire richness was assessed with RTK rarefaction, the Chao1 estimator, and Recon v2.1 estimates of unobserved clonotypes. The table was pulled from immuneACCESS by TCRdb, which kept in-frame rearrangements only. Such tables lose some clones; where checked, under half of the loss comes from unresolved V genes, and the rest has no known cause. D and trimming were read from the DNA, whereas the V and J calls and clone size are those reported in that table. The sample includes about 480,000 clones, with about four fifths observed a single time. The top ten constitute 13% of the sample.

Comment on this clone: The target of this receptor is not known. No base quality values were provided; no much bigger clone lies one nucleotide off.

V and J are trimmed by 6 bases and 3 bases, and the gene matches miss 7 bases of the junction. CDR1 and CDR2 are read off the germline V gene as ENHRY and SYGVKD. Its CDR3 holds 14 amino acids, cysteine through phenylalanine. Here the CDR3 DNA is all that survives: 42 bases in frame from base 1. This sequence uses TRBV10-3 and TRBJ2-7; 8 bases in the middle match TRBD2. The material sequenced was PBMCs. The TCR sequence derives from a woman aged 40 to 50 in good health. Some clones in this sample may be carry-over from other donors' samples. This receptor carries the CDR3 CAIRGSGSGYEQYF. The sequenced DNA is TGTGCCATCAGAGGGAGCGGGAGTGGCTACGAGCAGTACTTC.